Described below is a single T cell receptor (beta chain) sequence and its context. Individuals drawn from approximately 26 US areas were about 18 to 95 years old. These data come from a study of blood T cell repertoires in COVID-19. Study in general: The analysed material was cDNA or gDNA that came from T cells, B-cell-depleted T cells, or PBMCs.

Germline CDR1 is SEHNR and CDR2 is FQNEAQ (reference sequence). This CDR3 has 15 amino acids. Between the trimmed V and J ends, which lost 1 base and 0 bases, there was a span of 7 bases. Clones were read by immunoSEQ multiplex PCR, and TCRdb kept only the in-frame ones, dropping some. This sample has 390,000 or so clones, with roughly 87% found just once. The receptor's source is a woman between 45 and 65 years old who had recovered from COVID-19. V gene TRBV7-9 combines with J gene TRBJ1-3; D uncertain. The sequencing input was PBMCs or T cells enriched from blood (not recorded which). The CDR3 DNA reads as TGTGCCAGCAGCTTAGTCCCAGACTCTGGAAACACCATATATTTT. The encoded protein is CASSLVPDSGNTIYF.